The 6 T cell receptor beta chains in this list originate from one sample, sequenced in a study of T cell changes during pregnancy in multiple sclerosis. Data came from immunoSEQ multiplex PCR; TCRdb stores just in-frame clones and leaves some out. The sample has just under 45,000 clones, around 96% seen once. The sample was peripheral blood, taken in the second trimester of pregnancy. The receptors were sampled from a female donor with multiple sclerosis, enrolled in a pregnancy study.

The V and J genes are TRBV29-1 and TRBJ2-5; a possible D gene is TRBD2 (6 bases). In germline, CDR1 is SQVTM, CDR2 ANQGSEA. V lost 2 bases to trimming and J lost 5 bases, with 15 bases between them. The CDR3 consists of 14 residues. CDR3 amino acids: CSVEHGRGGETQYF. The CDR3 nucleotides are TGCAGCGTTGAACACGGGAGAGGAGGGGAGACCCAGTACTTC.

V and J are TRBV28 and TRBJ1-5; D gene uncertain. CDR1 MDHEN and CDR2 SYDVKM come from the germline V gene. The CDR3 runs 15 residues. V was clipped by 3 bases and J by 6 bases, with 15 bases between them. CDR3 in DNA: TGTGCCAGCAGTTTCTCGACCTCGGGAAGTCAGCCCCAGCATTTT. Its protein product is CASSFSTSGSQPQHF. Together with reference TRBV28 and TRBJ1-5, the CDR3 gives the full variable domain: DVKVTQSSRYLVKRTGEKVFLECVQDMDHENMFWYRQDPGLGLRLIYFSYDVKMKEKGDIPEGYSVSREKKERFSLILESASTNQTSMYLCASSFSTSGSQPQHFGDGTRLSIL.

This clone occurred once. This chain connects TRBV4-3 to TRBJ1-5; 9 nucleotides match TRBD1. From germline, CDR1 is LGHNA and CDR2 YSLEER. The V gene end was trimmed by 4 bases and the J gene end by 4 bases; junction bases not matched to a gene: 5. The CDR3 spans 15 residues. CDR3 nucleotides: TGCGCCAGCAGCCCGGACAGGGGCCCGAATCAGCCCCAGCATTTT. It translates to CASSPDRGPNQPQHF.

The chain joins TRBV28 to TRBJ2-7; 11 positions match TRBD1. Trimming took 7 bases from V and 3 from J; bases not matched to a gene: 5. Germline CDR1 MDHEN, CDR2 SYDVKM. The CDR3 is made up of 14 amino acids. The DNA for the CDR3 is TGTGCCAGCACCGGGACAGGGGGTGACTACGAGCAGTACTTC. Its protein is CASTGTGGDYEQYF.

This sequence joins TRBV28 and TRBJ2-7; 12 bases align to TRBD2. The CDR3 extends over 19 amino acids. Per the germline V gene, CDR1 is MDHEN and CDR2 is SYDVKM. Trimming removed 1 base from V and 0 bases from J; junction bases left unmatched: 10. For the CDR3, the DNA is TGTGCCAGCAGTTTATCCCTCCGACTAGCGGGGGCTAGCTCCTACGAGCAGTACTTC. It is translated as CASSLSLRLAGASSYEQYF. The complete variable domain, with remaining parts taken from reference TRBV28 and TRBJ2-7, reads DVKVTQSSRYLVKRTGEKVFLECVQDMDHENMFWYRQDPGLGLRLIYFSYDVKMKEKGDIPEGYSVSREKKERFSLILESASTNQTSMYLCASSLSLRLAGASSYEQYFGPGTRLTVT.

This clone was found once. The chain is built from TRBV6-4 and TRBJ1-2; TRBD1 is a possible D gene (6 bases). CDR1 MRHNA and CDR2 SNTAGT come from the germline V gene. This CDR3 spans 13 amino acids. Between the trimmed V and J ends, which lost 0 bases and 5 bases, there was a span of 7 bases. The CDR3 loop is CASSDSTGYGYTF. As DNA, the CDR3 is TGTGCCAGCAGTGACTCCACAGGGTATGGCTACACCTTC.